These 25 T cell receptor beta chains were all obtained from the same sample, sequenced in a study of tumor-infiltrating lymphocytes in primary liver carcinoma. From unsorted bulk tissue weighing roughly 17-31 mg, DNA and RNA were co-extracted. Reverse transcription of about 0.5 ug total RNA with a constant-region primer produced TCR beta cDNA. Generation of the TCR beta libraries relied on three nested multiplex PCR rounds using slightly modified ARM-PCR. The first two PCR rounds, roughly 10 cycles each, used TRBV1-TRBV30 forward primers and a C-beta reverse primer. TCRdb redid the calling of the multiplex PCR reads with MiXCR, one entry per CDR3 protein. Found here are 90,000 to 150,000 distinct CDR3 sequences, around two thirds of them singletons; the top ten hold 8.1%. What was sequenced was tumor-adjacent normal liver tissue. These receptor sequences come from a woman aged 55-69 years with primary liver carcinoma and hepatitis B virus infection.

This clonotype was observed at least ten times. The chain uses TRBV6-6 and TRBJ2-2; 15 bases align to TRBD2. The CDR3 is 19 amino acids. V trimming: 5 bases; J trimming: 1 base; junction bases outside the gene matches: 8. Germline V gives CDR1 MNHNY, CDR2 SVGAGI (reference sequence). In DNA, the CDR3 is TGTGCCAGCAGTCGGATGGGACTAGCGGGAGGACAGAACACCGGGGAGCTGTTTTTT. Protein sequence: CASSRMGLAGGQNTGELFF.

The chain recombines TRBV29-1 with TRBJ2-3, with D perhaps TRBD2 (6 bases). V was trimmed by 7 bases and J by 5 bases, leaving 25 bases between them. The CDR3 has 16 residues. Germline loops: CDR1 SQVTM, CDR2 ANQGSEA. As DNA, the CDR3 is TGCAGCGCCAGACTCCTTAGGGGAGGACTAAGAGATACGCAGTATTTT. It yields the protein CSARLLRGGLRDTQYF.

Relative to its sample, this clonotype is medium-sized. The chain uses TRBV11-2 and TRBJ2-5; D may match TRBD1 or TRBD2 (6 bases each). V was cut by 3 bases and J by 5 bases, with 13 bases left in between. The CDR3 covers 14 residues. Germline CDR1 reads SGHAT; CDR2 reads FQNNGV. DNA of the CDR3: TGTGCCAGCAGCTTTACCGGGGGCGCGGAGACCCAGTACTTC. Translated: CASSFTGGAETQYF.

This chain connects TRBV4-2 to TRBJ2-7, with a tentative D call TRBD1 (6 bases). From germline, CDR1 is LGHNA and CDR2 YNFKEQ. The CDR3 contains 14 residues. V gave up 4 bases and J gave up 11 bases, with 21 bases separating them. The CDR3 loop is CASSRTDSPYKEYF. CDR3 coding DNA: TGTGCCAGCAGCCGGACGGACAGTCCCTACAAGGAGTACTTC.

The sample holds one count of this clonotype. A much bigger clone sits one base away, suggesting this may be a read error. This chain links TRBV5-4 with TRBJ2-4; no clear D. Germline V gene lookup returns CDR1 SGHNT and CDR2 YYREEE (reference sequence). Between the trimmed V and J ends, which lost 1 base and 1 base, there was a span of 6 bases. This CDR3 contains 14 residues. The CDR3: CASSLKGAKNIQYF. The CDR3 bases are TGTGCCAGCAGCTTGAAAGGGGCCAAAAACATTCAGTACTTC.

This clonotype was seen a handful of times. CDR3: CASSLDSILALNEQFF. For the CDR3, the DNA is TGTGCCAGCAGCTTAGATAGTATCCTAGCTCTCAATGAGCAGTTCTTC. V gene TRBV11-3 combines with J gene TRBJ2-1, with a tentative D call TRBD2 (5 bases). The CDR3 loop spans 16 amino acids. V lost 0 bases, J lost 6 bases, and 15 bases lay in between. The V gene's germline CDR1 is SGHNT and CDR2 YENEEA.

About this clonotype itself: The junction shows a germline mismatch at one end, possibly a read error. The genes are TRBV6-1 and TRBJ1-5, with 10 bases aligning to TRBD1. The CDR3 covers 16 residues. The germline V gene encodes CDR1 MNHNS and CDR2 SASEGT. For the CDR3, the DNA is TGTGCCAGCAGTGAGCGTGGGACAGGGGACAATCAGCCCCGGCATTTC. Encoded protein: CASSERGTGDNQPRHF.

Remarks on this clonotype: Its ends do not fully match the called genes, so a read error is possible. This chain's CDR3 is CASSDRTGGSYELYF. As DNA, the CDR3 is TGTGCCAGCAGTGATAGGACAGGGGGCTCCTACGAGCTGTACTTC. The chain uses TRBV6-1 and TRBJ2-7; 11 nucleotides match TRBD1. The CDR3 covers 15 residues. CDR1 MNHNS and CDR2 SASEGT come from the germline V gene.

As for this clonotype: A read error may produce the germline difference seen at one junction end. This rearrangement joins TRBV12-5 to TRBJ1-2; no clear D gene. CDR1 and CDR2 from the germline V gene are LGHNT and FRNRAP. This CDR3 comprises 14 residues. The CDR3 here is CAGGLIRSGGGYTF. DNA of the CDR3: TGTGCTGGTGGTTTGATACGTTCGGGAGGCGGCTACACCTTC.

The CDR3 nucleotides are TGTGTCATCAGTTACGGTCCCGCGGGCAGCTCCTACGAGCAGTACTTC. It is translated as CVISYGPAGSSYEQYF. The chain combines TRBV6-2 or TRBV6-3 with TRBJ2-7, with D perhaps TRBD2 (5 bases). CDR1 MNHEY and CDR2 SVGEGT come from the germline V gene. The CDR3 is 16 amino acids.

In the case of this clonotype: It may be a read error: a sequence one base away is much more abundant. The rearrangement links TRBV5-1 to TRBJ2-3, with 9 bases fitting TRBD2. Germline CDR1 is SGHRS and CDR2 is YFSETQ. The V segment lost 5 bases and the J segment 6 bases; nucleotides outside the gene matches: 7. The CDR3 is 14 amino acids. The DNA of the CDR3 is TGCGCCAGCAGTGACAGCGGGAGGTCCGATACGCAGTATTTT. Protein sequence: CASSDSGRSDTQYF.

On this clonotype itself: The germline gene is not matched at one end of the junction; a read error may be the cause. The chain is built from TRBV11-3 and TRBJ2-1, with 13 bases matching TRBD2. CDR3 length: 18 residues. Germline CDR1 and CDR2: SGHNT and YENEEA. The CDR3 bases are TGTGCCAGCAGCAACCACGGGACTAGCGGGGTGTCCCCTGATGAGCAGTCCTTC. Translated: CASSNHGTSGVSPDEQSF.

This clonotype was found a few times. The chain couples TRBV4-1 to TRBJ2-2, with D perhaps matching TRBD1 (6 bases). The CDR3 contains 17 residues. Germline V gene sequence: CDR1 MGHRA, CDR2 YSYEKL. Trimming took off 2 bases at V and 8 bases at J, with 21 bases between the two ends. CDR3 nucleotide sequence: TGCGCCAGCAGCCAACAACTCTTGTATTCAGGGGTTGGGGAGCTGTTTTTT. Protein product: CASSQQLLYSGVGELFF.

This clonotype was seen many times. V gene TRBV28 combines with J gene TRBJ2-2; D gene ambiguous. This CDR3 is built from 13 residues. Germline V lookup: CDR1 MDHEN, CDR2 SYDVKM. The ends were cut back, 6 bases at V and 7 bases at J, with 12 bases in the middle. The CDR3 region is CASRAGGFGELFF. In DNA, the CDR3 is TGTGCCAGCAGAGCCGGTGGGTTCGGGGAGCTGTTTTTT.

On this clonotype: At one of its ends the junction is not consistent with the germline gene, which may arise from a read error. The chain employs TRBV6-6 and TRBJ1-1; the match to TRBD1 covers 7 bases. Germline V gene sequence: CDR1 MNHNY, CDR2 SVGAGI (reference sequence). The CDR3 extends over 13 amino acids. In DNA form, the CDR3 reads TGTGCCAGCAAGGAGACAGGGCGGACTGTAGCTTTCTTT. This sequence encodes CASKETGRTVAFF.

Points on this clonotype: This is likely a read error, given that the CDR3 carries no conserved phenylalanine or tryptophan at its end. The CDR3 here is CASSRGFEGTQYL. As DNA, the CDR3 is TGTGCCAGCAGTCGTGGGTTCGAGGGGACCCAGTACTTA. The gene calls are TRBV25-1 and TRBJ2-5; the D gene is possibly TRBD2 (5 bases). V lost 5 bases and J 7 bases, leaving 14 bases between the germline ends. Germline values: CDR1 MGHDK, CDR2 SYGVNS. CDR3 length: 13 amino acids.

The V call is TRBV6-2 or TRBV6-3, the J call TRBJ2-7; D ambiguous. The ends were cut back, 4 bases at V and 1 base at J, with 17 bases in the middle. CDR3 length equals 16 residues. Germline lookup yields CDR1 MNHEY and CDR2 SVGEGT. The CDR3 nucleotides are TGTGCCAGCAGTTTCGCCCTGGTGGGGAATTCCTACGAGCAGTACTTC. Its translation is CASSFALVGNSYEQYF.

By share of the sample, this clonotype is medium-sized (0.01 to 0.1%). V usage is TRBV11-2 and J usage is TRBJ2-3; the match to TRBD2 covers 11 bases. J gave up 2 bases and V 3 bases, and 10 bases lay outside the gene matches. CDR1 SGHAT and CDR2 FQNNGV come from the germline V gene. The CDR3 is 18 residues long. The CDR3 bases are TGTGCCAGCAGCTTCCGGACTAGCGGGTCCCTCTCCACAGATACGCAGTATTTT. Translation: CASSFRTSGSLSTDTQYF.

This chain uses TRBV4-2 with TRBJ2-7, with D perhaps TRBD2 (5 bases). The CDR3 totals 13 residues. The V gene's germline CDR1 is LGHNA and CDR2 YNFKEQ. Here the CDR3 DNA reads TGTGACAGTAGCCAAGAGCGGCTCGGCGAGCAGTACTTC. This translates into CDSSQERLGEQYF.

Turning to this clonotype: An end of the junction does not agree with germline; a read error may underlie this. This chain connects TRBV5-1 to TRBJ1-4; 7 nucleotides align to TRBD1. This CDR3 has 14 residues. In germline, CDR1 is SGHRS, CDR2 YFSETQ. This chain's CDR3 is CDSSLDRLNEKLFF. As DNA, the CDR3 is TGCGACAGCAGCTTGGACAGGTTAAATGAAAAACTGTTCTTT.

This clonotype appeared once. The final CDR3 position lacks the conserved phenylalanine or tryptophan, pointing to a likely read error. The DNA is omitted, as the CDR3 cannot be located on it reliably, and the CDR3 follows TCRdb's listing. CDR3 in amino acids: CVNNSDRTSMEY. J is TRBJ2-7 and V is TRBV11-2. The germline V gene encodes CDR1 SGHAT and CDR2 FQNNGV. Counting both end residues, the CDR3 totals 12 amino acids.

There are a few counts of this clonotype. The chain couples TRBV7-9 to TRBJ1-1; no definite D call. The CDR3 length is 13 residues. Between the trimmed V and J ends, which lost 5 bases and 3 bases, there was a span of 10 bases. The germline CDR1 and CDR2 sequences are SEHNR and FQNEAQ (reference sequence). For the CDR3, the DNA is TGTGCCAGCAGCCTCCACGGGGACACTGAAGCTTTCTTT. This translates into CASSLHGDTEAFF. Combining the CDR3 with reference TRBV7-9 and TRBJ1-1 gives the whole variable domain DTGVSQNPRHKITKRGQNVTFRCDPISEHNRLYWYRQTLGQGPEFLTYFQNEAQLEKSRLLSDRFSAERPKGSFSTLEIQRTEQGDSAMYLCASSLHGDTEAFFGQGTRLTVV.

As for this clonotype: A read error may produce the germline difference seen at one junction end. V gene TRBV4-1 combines with J gene TRBJ2-4; the D is unclear. The CDR3 has 16 residues. CDR1 and CDR2 from the germline V gene are MGHRA and YSYEKL. In nucleotides, the CDR3 is TGCGCCAGCAGTCAAGGTCAACCCCAGCCGGCGAGGATTCAGTACTTC. This gives the protein CASSQGQPQPARIQYF.

At least ten counts were recorded for this clonotype. V usage is TRBV29-1 and J usage is TRBJ2-1, with D tentatively TRBD1 (6 bases). Germline V gives CDR1 SQVTM, CDR2 ANQGSEA. Trimming removed 5 bases at V and 2 bases at J, with 19 bases between. There are 16 residues in the CDR3. The CDR3 region is CSVPSHKDRPYNEQFF. CDR3 bases: TGCAGCGTTCCCTCGCATAAGGACAGACCCTACAATGAGCAGTTCTTC.

As to this clonotype: The junction shows a germline mismatch at one end, possibly a read error. The chain joins TRBV11-2 to TRBJ1-4, with 8 bases matching TRBD1. The CDR3 covers 15 residues. Per the germline V gene, CDR1 is SGHAT and CDR2 is FQNNGV. The CDR3 reads CASSFRTGKDEKLFF. The CDR3 DNA is TGTGCCAGCAGCTTCCGGACAGGGAAAGATGAGAAACTGTTTTTT.